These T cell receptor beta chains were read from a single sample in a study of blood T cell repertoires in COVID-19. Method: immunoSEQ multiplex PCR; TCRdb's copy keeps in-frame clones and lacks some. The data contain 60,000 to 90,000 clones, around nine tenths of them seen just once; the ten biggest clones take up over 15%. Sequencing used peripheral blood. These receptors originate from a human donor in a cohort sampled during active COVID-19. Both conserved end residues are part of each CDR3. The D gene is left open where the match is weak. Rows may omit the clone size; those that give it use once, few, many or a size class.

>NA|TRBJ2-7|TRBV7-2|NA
CASSQRGLSYEQYF
TGTGCCAGCAGCCAACGCGGCCTCTCCTACGAGCAGTACTTC
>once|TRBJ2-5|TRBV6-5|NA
CASSYRGETQYF
TGTGCCAGCAGTTACAGGGGTGAGACCCAGTACTTC
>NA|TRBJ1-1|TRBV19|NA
CASSMGIGGEPFEAFF
TGTGCCAGTAGTATGGGTATAGGGGGGGAACCATTTGAAGCTTTCTTT
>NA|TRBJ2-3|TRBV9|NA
CASSVVSDTQYF
TGTGCCAGCAGCGTAGTCTCAGATACGCAGTATTTT
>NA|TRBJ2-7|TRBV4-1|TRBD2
CASSQEAQREFLPYEQYF
TGCGCCAGCAGCCAAGAGGCCCAGCGGGAGTTCCTTCCCTACGAGCAGTACTTC
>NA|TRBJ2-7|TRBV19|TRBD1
CASSPDRARNEQYF
TGTGCCAGTAGTCCGGACAGGGCGAGAAACGAGCAGTACTTC
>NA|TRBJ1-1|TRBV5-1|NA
CASSYQGTNTEAFF
TGCGCCAGCAGCTACCAGGGGACGAACACTGAAGCTTTCTTT
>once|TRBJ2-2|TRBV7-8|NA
CASTTSRSTGELFF
TGTGCCAGCACAACTTCCCGGTCCACCGGGGAGCTGTTTTTT
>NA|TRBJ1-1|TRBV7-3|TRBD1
CASSSGTGRGSEAFF
TGTGCCAGCAGCTCCGGGACAGGGCGAGGGAGTGAAGCTTTCTTT
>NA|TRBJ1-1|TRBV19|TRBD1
CASSIYGQGMTEAFF
TGTGCCAGTAGTATCTACGGACAGGGGATGACTGAAGCTTTCTTT
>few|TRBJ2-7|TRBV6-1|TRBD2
CASSEKVTSGNQRIYEQYF
TGTGCCAGCAGTGAAAAGGTAACTAGCGGGAATCAGAGGATCTACGAGCAGTACTTC
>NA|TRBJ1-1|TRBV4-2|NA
CASSQDAAGSTEAFF
TGTGCCAGCAGCCAAGATGCGGCAGGGTCCACTGAAGCTTTCTTT
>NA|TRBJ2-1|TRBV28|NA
CASIPGVNNEQFF
TGTGCCAGCATACCGGGAGTGAATAATGAGCAGTTCTTC
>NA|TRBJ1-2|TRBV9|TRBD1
CASSATTGAYGYTF
TGTGCCAGCAGCGCCACGACAGGGGCTTATGGCTACACCTTC
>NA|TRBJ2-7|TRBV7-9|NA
CASSLGSAFSYEQYF
TGTGCCAGCAGCTTAGGGAGCGCCTTCTCCTACGAGCAGTACTTC
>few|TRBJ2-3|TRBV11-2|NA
CASSSGPFGTDTQYF
TGTGCCAGCAGCTCAGGCCCGTTTGGGACAGATACGCAGTATTTT
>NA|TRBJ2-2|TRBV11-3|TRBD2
CASSLGSGSAGELFF
TGTGCCAGCAGCTTAGGTAGCGGGAGTGCCGGGGAGCTGTTTTTT
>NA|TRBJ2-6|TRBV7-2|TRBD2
CASSLLGGTGANVLTF
TGTGCCAGCAGCTTACTCGGGGGGACTGGGGCCAACGTCCTGACTTTC
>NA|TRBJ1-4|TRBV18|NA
CASSPIQGSEKLFF
TGTGCCAGCTCACCCATACAGGGAAGTGAAAAACTGTTTTTT
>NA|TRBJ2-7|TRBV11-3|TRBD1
CASSTRDRTPWEQYF
TGTGCCAGCAGCACCCGGGACAGGACCCCCTGGGAGCAGTACTTC
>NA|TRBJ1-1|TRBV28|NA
CASWRVFAPAFF
TGTGCCAGCTGGAGGGTCTTTGCTCCGGCTTTCTTT
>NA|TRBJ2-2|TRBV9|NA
CASSVTGKETGELFF
TGTGCCAGCAGCGTAACAGGGAAGGAGACCGGGGAGCTGTTTTTT
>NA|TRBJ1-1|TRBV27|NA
CASSLSPQTNTEAFF
TGTGCCAGCAGTTTATCGCCACAAACGAACACTGAAGCTTTCTTT
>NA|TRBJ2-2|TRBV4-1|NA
CASNIRLRDTGELFF
TGCGCCAGCAACATACGACTCCGGGACACCGGGGAGCTGTTTTTT
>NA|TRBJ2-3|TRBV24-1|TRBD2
CATSDLPSGRSSSTDTQYF
TGTGCCACCAGTGATTTGCCTAGCGGGAGGTCGTCTAGCACAGATACGCAGTATTTT
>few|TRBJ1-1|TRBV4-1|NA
CASSQEKSRTEAFF
TGCGCCAGCAGCCAAGAGAAATCGCGCACTGAAGCTTTCTTT
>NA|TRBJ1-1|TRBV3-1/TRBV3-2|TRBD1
CASSPGTVNTEAFF
TGTGCCAGCAGCCCCGGGACAGTGAACACTGAAGCTTTCTTT
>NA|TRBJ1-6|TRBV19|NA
CASRRVDGNSPLHF
TGTGCCAGTAGGAGGGTTGATGGGAATTCACCCCTCCACTTT
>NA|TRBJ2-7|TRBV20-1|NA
CSASLPERQSHEQYF
TGCAGTGCTAGTCTACCGGAGAGACAGTCCCACGAGCAGTACTTC
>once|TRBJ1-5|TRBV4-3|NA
CASSQAGGYGNQPQHF
TGCGCCAGCAGCCAAGCTGGAGGGTACGGCAATCAGCCCCAGCATTTT
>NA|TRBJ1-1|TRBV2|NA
CGTVLRMNTEAFF
TGTGGGACTGTCCTGCGCATGAACACTGAAGCTTTCTTT
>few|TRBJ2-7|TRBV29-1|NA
CSVYGQSPYEQYF
TGCAGCGTCTACGGACAGTCCCCCTACGAGCAGTACTTC
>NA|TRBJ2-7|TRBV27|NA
CASSLRRGETYEQYF
TGTGCCAGCAGTCTCCGGAGAGGAGAAACCTACGAGCAGTACTTC
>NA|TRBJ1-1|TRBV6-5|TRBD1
CATQRGQGATEAFF
TGTGCCACTCAAAGAGGACAGGGGGCGACTGAAGCTTTCTTT
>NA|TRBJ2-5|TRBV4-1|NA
CASSQSSEMETQYF
TGCGCCAGCAGCCAAAGTAGCGAGATGGAGACCCAGTACTTC
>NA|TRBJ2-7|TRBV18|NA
CASSPRGIPDGLWEQYF
TGTGCCAGCTCACCACGAGGAATCCCAGACGGCCTATGGGAGCAGTACTTC
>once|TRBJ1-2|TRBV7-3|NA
CASSRGRDYGYTF
TGTGCCAGCAGCCGGGGTAGGGACTATGGCTACACCTTC
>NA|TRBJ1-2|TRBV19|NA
CASSTGQGLDGYTF
TGTGCCAGTAGTACTGGTCAGGGGTTGGATGGCTACACCTTC
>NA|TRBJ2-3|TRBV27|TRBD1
CARGARTGPLSTDTQYF
TGTGCCAGGGGGGCCCGGACAGGGCCCCTTAGCACAGATACGCAGTATTTT
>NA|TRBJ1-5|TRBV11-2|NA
CASSFGSGNQPQHF
TGTGCCAGCAGCTTCGGGAGTGGCAATCAGCCCCAGCATTTT
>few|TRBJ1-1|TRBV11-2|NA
CASSPGTFGSTEAFF
TGTGCCAGCAGCCCCGGAACGTTCGGGAGCACTGAAGCTTTCTTT
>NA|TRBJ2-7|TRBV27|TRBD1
CASSLYLTGYEQYF
TGTGCCAGCAGTCTCTACCTGACAGGGTACGAGCAGTACTTC
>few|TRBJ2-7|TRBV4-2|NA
CASSQEVVYEQYF
TGTGCCAGCAGCCAAGAAGTAGTCTACGAGCAGTACTTC
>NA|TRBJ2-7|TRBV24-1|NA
CATATGNSYEQYF
TGTGCCACCGCTACCGGGAACTCCTACGAGCAGTACTTC
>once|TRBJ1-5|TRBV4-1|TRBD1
CASSRRQGGRDQPQHF
TGCGCCAGCAGCCGTAGACAGGGCGGGAGGGATCAGCCCCAGCATTTT
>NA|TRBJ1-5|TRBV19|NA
CASRPGSLGQPQHF
TGTGCCAGTCGTCCGGGATCCTTGGGGCAGCCCCAGCATTTT